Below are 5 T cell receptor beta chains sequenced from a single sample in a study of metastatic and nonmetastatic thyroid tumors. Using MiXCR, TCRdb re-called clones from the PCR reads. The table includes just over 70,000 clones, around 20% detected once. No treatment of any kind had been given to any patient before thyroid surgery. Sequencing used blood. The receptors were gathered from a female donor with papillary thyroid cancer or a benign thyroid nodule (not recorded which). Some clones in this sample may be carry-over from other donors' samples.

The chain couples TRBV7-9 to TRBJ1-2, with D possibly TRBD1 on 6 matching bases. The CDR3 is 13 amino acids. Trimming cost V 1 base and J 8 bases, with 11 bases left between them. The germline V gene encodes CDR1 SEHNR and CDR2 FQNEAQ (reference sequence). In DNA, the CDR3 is TGTGCCAGCAGCTTAGTGGGGGCTTGGGGCTACACCTTC. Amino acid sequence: CASSLVGAWGYTF.

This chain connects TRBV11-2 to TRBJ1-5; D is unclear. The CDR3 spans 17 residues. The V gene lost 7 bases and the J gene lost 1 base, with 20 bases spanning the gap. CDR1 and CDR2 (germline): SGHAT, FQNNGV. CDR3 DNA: TGTGCCAGCACCCTGAACAACGGGGAGGAAAGCAATCAGCCCCAGCATTTT. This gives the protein CASTLNNGEESNQPQHF.

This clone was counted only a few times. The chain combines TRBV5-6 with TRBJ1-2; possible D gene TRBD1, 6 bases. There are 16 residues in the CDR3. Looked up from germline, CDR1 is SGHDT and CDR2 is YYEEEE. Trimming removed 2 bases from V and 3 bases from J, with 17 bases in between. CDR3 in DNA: TGTGCCAGCAGCTTCGGCAGGGGAAGGCAGGACTATGGCTACACCTTC. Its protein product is CASSFGRGRQDYGYTF.

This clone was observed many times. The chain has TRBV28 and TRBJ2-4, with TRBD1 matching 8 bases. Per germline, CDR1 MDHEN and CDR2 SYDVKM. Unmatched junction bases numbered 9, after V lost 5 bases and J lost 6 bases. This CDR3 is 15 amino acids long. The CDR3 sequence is CASSLPQGEVNIQYF. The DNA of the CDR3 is TGTGCCAGCAGTCTACCACAGGGGGAAGTAAACATTCAGTACTTC.

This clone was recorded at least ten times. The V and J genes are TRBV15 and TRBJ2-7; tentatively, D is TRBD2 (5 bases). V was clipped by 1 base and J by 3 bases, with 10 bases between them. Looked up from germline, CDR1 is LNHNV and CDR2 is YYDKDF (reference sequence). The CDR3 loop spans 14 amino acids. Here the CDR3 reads CATSRVGEDYEQYF. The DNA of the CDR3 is TGTGCCACCAGCAGAGTCGGGGAAGACTACGAGCAGTACTTC. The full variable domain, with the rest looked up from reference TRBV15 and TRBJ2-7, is DAMVIQNPRYQVTQFGKPVTLSCSQTLNHNVMYWYQQKSSQAPKLLFHYYDKDFNNEADTPDNFQSRRPNTSFCFLDIRSPGLGDTAMYLCATSRVGEDYEQYFGPGTRLTVT.